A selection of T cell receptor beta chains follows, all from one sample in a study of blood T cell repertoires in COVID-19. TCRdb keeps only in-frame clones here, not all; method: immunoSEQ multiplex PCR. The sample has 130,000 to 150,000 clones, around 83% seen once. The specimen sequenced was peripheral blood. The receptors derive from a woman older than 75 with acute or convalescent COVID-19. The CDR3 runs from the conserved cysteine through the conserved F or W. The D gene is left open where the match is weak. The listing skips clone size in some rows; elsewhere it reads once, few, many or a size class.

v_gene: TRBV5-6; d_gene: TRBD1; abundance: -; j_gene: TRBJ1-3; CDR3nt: TGTGCCAGCAGCTTCTACGACAGGGGGCTTTCTGGAAACACCATATATTTT; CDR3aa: CASSFYDRGLSGNTIYF
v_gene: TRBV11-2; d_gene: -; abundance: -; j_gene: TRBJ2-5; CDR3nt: TGTGCCAGCAGCTTAGTGGCAGGGTTGGGGGAGACCCAGTACTTC; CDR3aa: CASSLVAGLGETQYF
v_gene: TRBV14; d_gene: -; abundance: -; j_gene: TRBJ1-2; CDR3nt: TGTGCCAGCAGCCAAGATCTCCTGATGGTGAGGGGCTACACCTTC; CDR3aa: CASSQDLLMVRGYTF
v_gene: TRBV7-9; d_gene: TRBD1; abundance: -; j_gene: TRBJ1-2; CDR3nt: TGTGCCAGCAGCCGCCGGACAGGGGGGGTGAGCTATGGCTACACCTTC; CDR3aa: CASSRRTGGVSYGYTF
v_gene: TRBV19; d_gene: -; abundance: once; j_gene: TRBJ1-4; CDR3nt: TGTGCCAGTAGTACGGGAGAAACTAATGAAAAACTGTTTTTT; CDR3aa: CASSTGETNEKLFF
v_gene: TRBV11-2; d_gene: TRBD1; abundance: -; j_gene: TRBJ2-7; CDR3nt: TGTGCCAGCAGCCATTCCGGGACAGGGGGACACGAGCAGTACTTC; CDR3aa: CASSHSGTGGHEQYF
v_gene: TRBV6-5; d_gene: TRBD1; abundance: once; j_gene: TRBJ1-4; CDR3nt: TGTGCCAGCAGTTACTCCCGGACAGGGTCGGGAGAAAAACTGTTTTTT; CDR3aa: CASSYSRTGSGEKLFF
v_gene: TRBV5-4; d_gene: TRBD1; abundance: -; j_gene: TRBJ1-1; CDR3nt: TGTGCCAGCAGCTTGGACAGGGGCACTGAAGCTTTCTTT; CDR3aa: CASSLDRGTEAFF
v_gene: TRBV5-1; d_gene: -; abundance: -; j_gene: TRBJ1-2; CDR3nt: TGCGCCAGCAGCTTGGGTGATGGGACAAACTATGGCTACACCTTC; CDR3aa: CASSLGDGTNYGYTF
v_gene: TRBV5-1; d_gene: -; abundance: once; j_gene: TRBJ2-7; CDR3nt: TGCGCCAGCAGCGTGACTTACTCCTACGAGCAGTACTTC; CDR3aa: CASSVTYSYEQYF
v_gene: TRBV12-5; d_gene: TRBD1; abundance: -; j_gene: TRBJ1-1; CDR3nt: TGTGCTAGTGGTAGTACCGGGACAGGGGCTAACACTGAAGCTTTCTTT; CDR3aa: CASGSTGTGANTEAFF
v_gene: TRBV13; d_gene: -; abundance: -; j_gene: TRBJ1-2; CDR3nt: TGTGCCAGCAGCTTAGGATTACCCGGGGCTAACTATGGCTACACCTTC; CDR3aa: CASSLGLPGANYGYTF